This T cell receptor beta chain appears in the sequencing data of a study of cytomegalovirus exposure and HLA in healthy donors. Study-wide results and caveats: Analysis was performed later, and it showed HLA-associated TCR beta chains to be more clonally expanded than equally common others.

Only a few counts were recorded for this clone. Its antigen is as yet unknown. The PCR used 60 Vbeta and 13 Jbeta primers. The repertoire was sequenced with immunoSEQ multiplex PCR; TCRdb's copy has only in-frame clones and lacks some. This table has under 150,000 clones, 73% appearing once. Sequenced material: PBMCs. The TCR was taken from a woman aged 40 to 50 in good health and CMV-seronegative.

CDR3 in DNA: TGCGCCAGCAGCTCCGCCGGAGGGTCAGGGGAAGCTTTCTTT. It translates to CASSSAGGSGEAFF. The chain joins TRBV5-1 to TRBJ1-1; possibly TRBD1 for D (5 bases). Trimming shortened V by 3 bases and J by 8 bases, and 17 bases separated the two germline ends. The CDR3 consists of 14 residues. CDR1 is SGHRS and CDR2 is YFSETQ in the germline V gene.